A selection of T cell receptor beta chains follows, all from one sample in a study of PD-1 blockade in classical Hodgkin lymphoma. Using immunoSEQ multiplex PCR, the repertoire was profiled, and TCRdb retains in-frame clones only, with some absent. Here the sample spans 90,000 to 100,000 clones, approximately 89% being singletons. The sample consisted of peripheral blood mononuclear cells (PBMCs), taken before the second cycle of nivolumab. Receptors were obtained from a human donor with classical Hodgkin lymphoma. The CDR3 runs from the conserved cysteine through the conserved F or W.

>TRBV9
CASSPRQGQYQETQYF
>TRBV4-2
CASSQVQGATGELFF
>TRBV21-1
CASSTSTGSCTEAFF
>TRBV29-1
CSVVPNTEAFF
>TRBV6-1
CATRQERYEQYF
>TRBV7-3
CASSVGLAGGPGDTQYF
>TRBV13
CASSLGPVRAGHGTPLHF
>TRBV7-6
CASSLEAGVSYEQYF
>TRBV6-4
CASSPDPLFF
>TRBV4-1
CASSQRIAGNREQFF
>TRBV5-6
CASSLRTGPNQPQHF
>TRBV27
CASSLRDFYTDTQYF
>TRBV19
CASSIEAGRNQPQHF
>TRBV5-6
CASSLEQGARDTQYF
>TRBV7-2
CASSLVPGGGYEQYF
>TRBV20-1
CSARLRNEQFF
>TRBV7-9
CASSLQGNAGELFF
>TRBV27
CASTSQGRVPYVLTF
>TRBV10-2
CASRSGIGYGYTF
>TRBV6-5
CASSYSGMIEQFF
>TRBV7-6
CASSLPRNNEQFF
>TRBV5-5
CASSPIGQGSWNEQFF
>TRBV29-1
CSVRGLNTEAFF
>TRBV10-2
CASRGATTAGELFF
>TRBV4-1
CASSQVSRGLKPETQYF
>TRBV5-1
CASSLARDRSYEQYF
>TRBV20-1
CSCYQDTQYF